The present T cell receptor (beta chain) was sequenced within a study of cytomegalovirus exposure and HLA in healthy donors. Across the study: Around 79 million unique TCRs, all from HLA-typed donors, were included in an early release of the data. The study's findings and limits: It is likely that the observed cluster of highly shared sequence variants was a sequencing artifact. Cytomegalovirus association was listed for about 180 TCR beta chains.

Donors consisted of healthy bone marrow donors. Of note for this clone: Its antigen remains unidentified.

PCR involved 60 Vbeta and 13 Jbeta primers. Sequencing used immunoSEQ multiplex PCR; TCRdb keeps in-frame clones, though not all of them. Among 150,000 to 190,000 clones, roughly 80% were seen once, and the ten largest hold around 6.6%. V gave up 5 bases and J gave up 0 bases, with 16 bases separating them. This CDR3 spans 17 amino acids. Per the germline V gene, CDR1 is LNHDA and CDR2 is SQIVND (reference sequence). The specimen sequenced was PBMCs. This TCR was recovered from a woman aged 45-60 years in good health and CMV-seropositive. V is TRBV19 and J is TRBJ2-2; a possible D gene is TRBD2 (7 bases). The CDR3 spells CASSGSGRDTNTGELFF. The CDR3 nucleotides are TGTGCCAGTAGTGGGTCAGGGAGGGACACGAACACCGGGGAGCTGTTTTTT.